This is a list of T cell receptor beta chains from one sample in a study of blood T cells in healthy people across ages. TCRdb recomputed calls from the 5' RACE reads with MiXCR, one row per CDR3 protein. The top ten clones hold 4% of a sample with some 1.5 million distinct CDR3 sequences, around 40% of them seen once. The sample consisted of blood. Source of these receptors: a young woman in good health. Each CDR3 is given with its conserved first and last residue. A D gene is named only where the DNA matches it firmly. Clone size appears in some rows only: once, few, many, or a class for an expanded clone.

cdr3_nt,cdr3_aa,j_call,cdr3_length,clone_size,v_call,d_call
TGTGCCAGCAGAGGGGACAGCACCTATGGCTACACCTTC,CASRGDSTYGYTF,TRBJ1-2,13,few,TRBV27,TRBD1
TGCAGTGCTAGTTCGGGGGCTGTTCAGCCCCAGCATTTT,CSASSGAVQPQHF,TRBJ1-5,13,.,TRBV20-1,.
TGTGCCAGCAGCTTAGGGACGACTAGCGGGATTAGCACAGATACGCAGTATTTT,CASSLGTTSGISTDTQYF,TRBJ2-3,18,few,TRBV11-2,TRBD2
TGTGCCACCGGACAGGTTCACGAAAAACTGTTTTTT,CATGQVHEKLFF,TRBJ1-4,12,.,TRBV6-2/TRBV6-3,TRBD1
TGTGCCAGCAGTTACTCAGAGATGGGAAACACTGAAGCTTTCTTT,CASSYSEMGNTEAFF,TRBJ1-1,15,.,TRBV6-5,.
TGTGCCATCAGTGACCAGGCTGGGGCCAACGTCCTGACTTTC,CAISDQAGANVLTF,TRBJ2-6,14,few,TRBV10-3,.
TGCGCCAGCAGCTTGGAGGCAGGGGCGCGTCGGCCCCAGCATTTT,CASSLEAGARRPQHF,TRBJ1-5,15,.,TRBV5-1,.
TGCAGTGCTCCCACCCGAGGCCAGCGGGGGGCTTCCTACAATGAGCAGTTCTTC,CSAPTRGQRGASYNEQFF,TRBJ2-1,18,.,TRBV20-1,TRBD2
TGTGCCAGCAGCTACACCGGAGAACTAGCCAATGAGCAGTTCTTC,CASSYTGELANEQFF,TRBJ2-1,15,once,TRBV7-2,.
TGTGCCAGCTCCAGGACAGGGTGGATGGGAGCTTTCTTT,CASSRTGWMGAFF,TRBJ1-1,13,.,TRBV28,TRBD1
TGTGCCAGCAGCTTAGATACACATGAGCAGTTCTTT,CASSLDTHEQFF,TRBJ2-1,12,few,TRBV11-2,.
TGTGCCAGCAGTTTTCTGGCAGGGGGCAAAAACATTCAGTACTTC,CASSFLAGGKNIQYF,TRBJ2-4,15,.,TRBV28,TRBD1
TGTGCCAGCAGTTGCGCCTTTGGACAGGACAACCCTGAAGCTTTCTTT,CASSCAFGQDNPEAFF,TRBJ1-1,16,.,TRBV6-2/TRBV6-3,TRBD1
TGTGCCACCAGCAGAGCCCCACCTAGAGAGAATGAGCAGTTCTTC,CATSRAPPRENEQFF,TRBJ2-1,15,.,TRBV15,.
TGCAGTGCCTCTACGTGGCCGACAACTAATGAAAAACTGTTTTTT,CSASTWPTTNEKLFF,TRBJ1-4,15,few,TRBV20-1,.
TGTGCCACCAGCAGAGACAGGGAGGGCTCCTATAATTCACCCCTCCACTTT,CATSRDREGSYNSPLHF,TRBJ1-6,17,few,TRBV15,.
TGTGCCATCAGTGGGAGCGGGGACTCCTACAATGAGCAGTTCTTC,CAISGSGDSYNEQFF,TRBJ2-1,15,.,TRBV10-3,TRBD2
TGTGCCAGCAGTAACCAGGGTACTTGTGAAGCTTTCTTT,CASSNQGTCEAFF,TRBJ1-1,13,.,TRBV12-3/TRBV12-4,.
TGTGCCAGCAGTCCGCACGCGGCTAATGAAAAACTGTTTTTT,CASSPHAANEKLFF,TRBJ1-4,14,.,TRBV28,.
TGTGCCAGCAGTTACGAATGGCAAGAGACCCAGTACTTC,CASSYEWQETQYF,TRBJ2-5,13,.,TRBV6-5,.
TGCGCCAGCAGTGAAGGGACAGCAAAAATCACTGAAGCTTTCTTT,CASSEGTAKITEAFF,TRBJ1-1,15,.,TRBV10-1,TRBD1
TGTGCCAGCAGTTCAGGACTAGCGGTAAGCTCCTACAATGAGCAGTTCTTC,CASSSGLAVSSYNEQFF,TRBJ2-1,17,few,TRBV2,TRBD2
TGTGCTAGTGGTTCTACGATCCTCTTGGCCGGGGAGCTGTTTTTT,CASGSTILLAGELFF,TRBJ2-2,15,.,TRBV12-5,.
TGTGCCAGCAGCTTGGCAGTTTTCTCCTACAATGAGCAGTTCTTC,CASSLAVFSYNEQFF,TRBJ2-1,15,few,TRBV7-9,.
TGCAGTGCTAGGAGGCTAGCGGGGTACGAGCAGTACTTC,CSARRLAGYEQYF,TRBJ2-7,13,.,TRBV20-1,TRBD2
TGCGCCAGCAGCCATCCCTTAAGACTAGCGGGGGGACGAGAGCCTTCAGATACGCAGTATTTT,CASSHPLRLAGGREPSDTQYF,TRBJ2-3,21,.,TRBV4-1,TRBD2
TGTGCCAGCAGCCCGCGGGAGGCCACAAATCAGCCCCAGCATTTT,CASSPREATNQPQHF,TRBJ1-5,15,.,TRBV7-8,.
TGTGCCAAAGGACAGGGGAGAAATCAGCCCCAGCATTTT,CAKGQGRNQPQHF,TRBJ1-5,13,.,TRBV6-4,TRBD1
TGTGCCACCAGTGACTCCGGGACTGAGAATGAAAAACTGTTTTTT,CATSDSGTENEKLFF,TRBJ1-4,15,few,TRBV24-1,.
TGTGCCAGCAGTGCGGCAGGGAATAGGTACGAGCAGTACTTC,CASSAAGNRYEQYF,TRBJ2-7,14,once,TRBV28,.
TGCAGTGCTATGGACACCATTCTACGGAACACTGAAGCTTTCTTT,CSAMDTILRNTEAFF,TRBJ1-1,15,.,TRBV20-1,.
TGTGCCAGCAGCTTGGTAGTAGGGACCACTGAAGCTTTCTTT,CASSLVVGTTEAFF,TRBJ1-1,14,.,TRBV11-2,.
TGTGCCAGCAGTGGTTCGAGGCTCGGTGAAAAACTGTTTTTT,CASSGSRLGEKLFF,TRBJ1-4,14,few,TRBV28,.
TGTGCCACCAGTGCACACAGTCTACGCTCCTACAATGAGCAGTACTTC,CATSAHSLRSYNEQYF,TRBJ2-7,16,.,TRBV24-1,.
TGCGCCAGCAGCCAGAAAATCAGGGGGCGAGGCTATGGCTACACCTTC,CASSQKIRGRGYGYTF,TRBJ1-2,16,few,TRBV4-1,TRBD1
TGCGCCAGCAGTGAGGCCCCGGGAGCGGTAGATACGCAGTATTTT,CASSEAPGAVDTQYF,TRBJ2-3,15,few,TRBV10-1,.
TGCGCCAGCAGTGAGGCGGGGGGTCGAAACGAAAAACTGTTTTTT,CASSEAGGRNEKLFF,TRBJ1-4,15,few,TRBV10-2,.
TGTGCCAGCAGTTTAGGGGGGTCGGTGCAGTACTTC,CASSLGGSVQYF,TRBJ2-7,12,.,TRBV12-3/TRBV12-4,.
TGTGCCAGCAGCCACAGCAGGAACACTGAAGCTTTCTTT,CASSHSRNTEAFF,TRBJ1-1,13,few,TRBV14,.
TGTGCCAGCAGTTTCGTCTCGAACTATGGCTACACCTTC,CASSFVSNYGYTF,TRBJ1-2,13,.,TRBV28,.
TGCGCCAGCAGCCAAGTGATCGGGAGCAGTCTCGGTGAGCAGTTCTTC,CASSQVIGSSLGEQFF,TRBJ2-1,16,few,TRBV4-3,.
TGTGCCAGCAGTGCGAGAGGGCTCGTGATCGTCACAGATACGCAGTATTTT,CASSARGLVIVTDTQYF,TRBJ2-3,17,.,TRBV27,.
TGCGCCAGCAGCCAGGCCCCTGGGTCACCCCTCCACTTT,CASSQAPGSPLHF,TRBJ1-6,13,few,TRBV4-1,.
TGTGCCAGCAGTACCACGCGTGAGCAGTTCTTC,CASSTTREQFF,TRBJ2-1,11,.,TRBV27,.
TGCGCCAGCAAGCCCAAAGAGAGATTTATCGACGAGCAGTACTTC,CASKPKERFIDEQYF,TRBJ2-7,15,.,TRBV10-2,.